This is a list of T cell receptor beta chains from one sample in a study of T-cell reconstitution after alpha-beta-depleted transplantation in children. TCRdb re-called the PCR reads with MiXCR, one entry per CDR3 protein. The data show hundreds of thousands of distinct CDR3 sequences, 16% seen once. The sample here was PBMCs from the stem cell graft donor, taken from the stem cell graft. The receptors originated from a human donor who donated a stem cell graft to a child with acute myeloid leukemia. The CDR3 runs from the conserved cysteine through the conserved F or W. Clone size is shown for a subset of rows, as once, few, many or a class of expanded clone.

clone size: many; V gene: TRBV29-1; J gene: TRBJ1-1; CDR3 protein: CSVGRENTEAFF
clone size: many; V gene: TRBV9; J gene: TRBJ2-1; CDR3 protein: CASSVVDRGHEQFF
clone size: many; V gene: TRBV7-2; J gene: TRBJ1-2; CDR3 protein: CASSFRGYGYTF
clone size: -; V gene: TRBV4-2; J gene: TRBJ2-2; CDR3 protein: CASSQGQRPGELFF
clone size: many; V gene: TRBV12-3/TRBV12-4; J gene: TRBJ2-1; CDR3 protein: CASSREGGSYNEQFF
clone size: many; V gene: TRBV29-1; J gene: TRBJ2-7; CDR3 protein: CSVLWQDPYEQYF
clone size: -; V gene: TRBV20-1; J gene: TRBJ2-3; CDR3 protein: CSARGISGPSTDTQYF
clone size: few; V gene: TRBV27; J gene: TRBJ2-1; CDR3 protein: CASSPPLGQEQFF
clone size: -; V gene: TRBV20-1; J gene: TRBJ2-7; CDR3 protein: CSATTSGGGEQPYEQYF
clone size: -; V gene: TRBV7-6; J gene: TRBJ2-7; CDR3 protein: CASSLVTQAASYEQYF
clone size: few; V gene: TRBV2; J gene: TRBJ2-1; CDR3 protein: CASSEEDRDNEQFF
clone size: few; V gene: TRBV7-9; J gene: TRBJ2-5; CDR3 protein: CASSFEPSGETQYF
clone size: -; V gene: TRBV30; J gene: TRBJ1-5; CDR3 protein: CAWRDRESQPQHF
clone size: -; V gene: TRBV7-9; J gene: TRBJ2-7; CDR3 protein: CASSTSGAYEQYF
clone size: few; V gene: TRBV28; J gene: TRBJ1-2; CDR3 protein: CASSSGAGGNYGYTF
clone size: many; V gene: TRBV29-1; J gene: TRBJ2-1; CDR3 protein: CSAHRGQRSSDEQFF
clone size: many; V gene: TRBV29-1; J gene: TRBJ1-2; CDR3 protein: CSVLRTGYGYTF
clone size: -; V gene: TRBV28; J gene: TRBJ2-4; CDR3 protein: CASSLKRQGRNIQYF
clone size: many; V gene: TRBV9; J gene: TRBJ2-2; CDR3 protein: CASSVGGGSTGELFF
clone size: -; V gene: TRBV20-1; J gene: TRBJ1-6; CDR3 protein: CSARGSLGGNSPLHF
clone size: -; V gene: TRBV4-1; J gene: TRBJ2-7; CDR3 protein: CASSPTGTGDYEQYF
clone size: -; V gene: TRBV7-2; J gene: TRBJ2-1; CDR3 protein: CASSLGTTNPGEQFF
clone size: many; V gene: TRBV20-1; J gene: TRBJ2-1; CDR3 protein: CSARFRLLAGGDEQFF
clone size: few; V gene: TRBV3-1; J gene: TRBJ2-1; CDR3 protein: CASWNAGQGEDEQFF
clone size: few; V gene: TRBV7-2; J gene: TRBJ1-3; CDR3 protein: CASSSAGWGGGNTIYF
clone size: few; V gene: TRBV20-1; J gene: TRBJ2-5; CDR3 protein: CSARDPLGGNQETQYF
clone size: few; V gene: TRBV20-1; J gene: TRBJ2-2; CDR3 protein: CSVAASGGADTGELFF
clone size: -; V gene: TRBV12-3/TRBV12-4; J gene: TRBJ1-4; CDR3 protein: CASSYQGLNEKLFF
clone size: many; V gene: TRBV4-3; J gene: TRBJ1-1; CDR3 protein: CASSQGLSQGRAFF
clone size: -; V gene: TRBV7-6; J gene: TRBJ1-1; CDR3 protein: CASSLAIVGQVNTEAFF
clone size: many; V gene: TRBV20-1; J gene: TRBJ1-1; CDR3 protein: CSARDLEGVIDEAFF
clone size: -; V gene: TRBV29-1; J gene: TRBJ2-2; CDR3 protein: CSVERGPGELFF
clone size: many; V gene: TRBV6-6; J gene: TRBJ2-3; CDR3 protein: CASRTATDTQYF
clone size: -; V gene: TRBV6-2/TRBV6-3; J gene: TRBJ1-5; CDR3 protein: CASSYEGASQPQHF
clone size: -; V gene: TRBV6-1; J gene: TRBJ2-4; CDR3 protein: CASSTSGGRAKNIQYF
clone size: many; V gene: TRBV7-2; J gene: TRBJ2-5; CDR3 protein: CASSLGRTQETQYF
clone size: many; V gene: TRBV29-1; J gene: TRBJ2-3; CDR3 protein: CSVASGDSTDTQYF
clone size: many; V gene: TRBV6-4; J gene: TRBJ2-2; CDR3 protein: CASSPLGRPIGTGELFF
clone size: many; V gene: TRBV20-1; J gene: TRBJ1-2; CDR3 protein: CSAREQGQGGYTF
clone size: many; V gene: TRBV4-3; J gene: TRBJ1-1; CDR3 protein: CASSQDGGTEAFF
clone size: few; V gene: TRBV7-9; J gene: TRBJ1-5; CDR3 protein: CASSLQGQGSNQPQHF
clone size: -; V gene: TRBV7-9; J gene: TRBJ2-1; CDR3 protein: CASSLVWGGDEQFF
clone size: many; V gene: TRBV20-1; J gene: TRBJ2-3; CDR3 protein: CSARGTGTGGRTDTQYF
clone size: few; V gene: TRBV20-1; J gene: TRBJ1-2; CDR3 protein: CSARSRGKGANYGYTF
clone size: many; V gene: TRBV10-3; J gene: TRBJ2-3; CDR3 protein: CAISESQVDTQYF
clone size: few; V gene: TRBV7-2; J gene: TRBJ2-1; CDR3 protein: CASSFAGDEQFF
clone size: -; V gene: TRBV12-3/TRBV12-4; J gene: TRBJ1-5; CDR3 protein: CASSRQILSNQPQHF
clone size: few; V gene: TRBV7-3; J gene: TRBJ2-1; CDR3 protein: CASSPDRVGYNEQFF
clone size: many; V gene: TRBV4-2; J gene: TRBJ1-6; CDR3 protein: CASSQDTRADNSPLHF
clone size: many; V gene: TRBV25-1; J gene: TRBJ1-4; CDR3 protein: CASSEAGLGPEKLFF
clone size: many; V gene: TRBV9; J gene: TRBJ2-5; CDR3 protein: CASNKGGGGGETQYF
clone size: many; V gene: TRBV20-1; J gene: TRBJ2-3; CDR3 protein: CSARDLEPGRTDTQYF
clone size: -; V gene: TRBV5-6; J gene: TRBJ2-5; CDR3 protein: CASSSSGQGLRETQYF